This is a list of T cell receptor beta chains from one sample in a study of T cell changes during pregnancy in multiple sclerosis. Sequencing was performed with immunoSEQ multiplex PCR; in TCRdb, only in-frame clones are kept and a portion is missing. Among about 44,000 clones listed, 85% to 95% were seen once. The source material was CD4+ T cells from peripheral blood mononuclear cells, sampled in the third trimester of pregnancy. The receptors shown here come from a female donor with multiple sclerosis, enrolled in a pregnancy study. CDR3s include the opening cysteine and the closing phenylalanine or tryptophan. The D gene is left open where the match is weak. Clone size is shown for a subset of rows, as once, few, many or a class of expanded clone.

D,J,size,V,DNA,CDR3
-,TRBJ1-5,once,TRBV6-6,TGTGCCAGCAGTTACCAGGGCACGAGCAATCAGCCCCAGCATTTT,CASSYQGTSNQPQHF
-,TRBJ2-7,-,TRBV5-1,TGCGCCAGCAGCTCCCGGTCGGGGGGCTGGTTTGGTTACGAGCAGTACTTC,CASSSRSGGWFGYEQYF
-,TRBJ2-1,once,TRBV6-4,TGTGCCAGCAGTCCAGGCGGGACTCAATCCAATGAGCAGTTCTTC,CASSPGGTQSNEQFF
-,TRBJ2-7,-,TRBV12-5,TGTGCTAGTGGTTTGGTAACAGGGAACCTCCACGAGCAGTACTTC,CASGLVTGNLHEQYF
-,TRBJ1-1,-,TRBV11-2,TGTGCCAGCAGCACCCGGGCTCATGGGGCCCTTAACACTGAAGCTTTCTTT,CASSTRAHGALNTEAFF
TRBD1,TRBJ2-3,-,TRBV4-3,TGCGCCAGCAGCCAAACCCCAGGGGGCTCCGGAGATACGCAGTATTTT,CASSQTPGGSGDTQYF
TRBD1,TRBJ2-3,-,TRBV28,TGTGCCAGCAGTCCAGGGGACAGGGGCTACGATACGCAGTATTTT,CASSPGDRGYDTQYF
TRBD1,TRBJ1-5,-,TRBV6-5,TGTGCCAGCGGACAGGGGAATCAGCCCCAGCATTTT,CASGQGNQPQHF
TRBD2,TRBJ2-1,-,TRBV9,TGTGCCAGCAGCGGATTAGGGACTAGCGGGAGGAATGAGCAGTTCTTC,CASSGLGTSGRNEQFF
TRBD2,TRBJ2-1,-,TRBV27,TGTGCCAGCAGGAGCGGGGGAAACTCCTACAATGAGCAGTTCTTC,CASRSGGNSYNEQFF
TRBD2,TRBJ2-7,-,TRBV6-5,TGTGCCAGCAGTTACGACCCCCTTAGCGGGAGCTACGAGCAGTACTTC,CASSYDPLSGSYEQYF
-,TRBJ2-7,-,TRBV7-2,TGTGCCAGCAGCTTACGGTCCGAGCAGTACTTC,CASSLRSEQYF
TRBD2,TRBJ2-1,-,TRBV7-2,TGTGCCAGCAGCTTAGCGATAAGGAGTATAGCGGGCAATGAGCAGTTCTTC,CASSLAIRSIAGNEQFF
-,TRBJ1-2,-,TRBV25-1,TGTGCCAGCAGTGAATCTCGGGGCTATGGCTACACCTTC,CASSESRGYGYTF
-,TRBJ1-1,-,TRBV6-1,TGTGCCAGCAGTGAATCAGGGAACCTCGGTAGCACTGAAGCTTTCTTT,CASSESGNLGSTEAFF
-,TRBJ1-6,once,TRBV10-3,TGTGCCATCAGTGGGTCACCGGGACAAAATAATTCACCCCTCCACTTT,CAISGSPGQNNSPLHF
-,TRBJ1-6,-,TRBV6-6,TGTGCCAGCAGAGTGGACAGACCCCTCCACTTT,CASRVDRPLHF
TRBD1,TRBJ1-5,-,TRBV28,TGTGCCAGCAGTTTCGTGACAGGGGGCTTTCAGCCCCAGCATTTT,CASSFVTGGFQPQHF
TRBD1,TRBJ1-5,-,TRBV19,TGTGCCAGTAGTTCTGGGCCAGGGGGCGTTCAGCCCCAGCATTTT,CASSSGPGGVQPQHF
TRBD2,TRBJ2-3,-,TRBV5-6,TGTGCCAGCAGCTGGGGACTAGCGGGAGGGCTAAATACGCAGTATTTT,CASSWGLAGGLNTQYF
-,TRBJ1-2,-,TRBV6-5,TGTGCCAGCAGTTACGTCGGGGGTGGCTACACCTTC,CASSYVGGGYTF